The present T cell receptor beta chain was sequenced within a study of blood T cell repertoires in COVID-19. Study as a whole: Nucleic acid was either cDNA or gDNA, and it came from T cells, B-cell-depleted T cells, or PBMCs.

There are 16 residues in the CDR3. V gave up 1 base and J gave up 1 base; unmatched junction bases: 4. Germline loops: CDR1 SGHVS, CDR2 FQNEAQ. TCRdb's table, derived via immunoSEQ multiplex PCR, lists solely in-frame clones and lacks some. Here the sample spans about 55,000 clones, 82% being singletons. This sequence originates from a human donor in a cohort sampled during active or convalescent COVID-19. The rearrangement joins TRBV7-8 to TRBJ2-5, with 9 bases aligning to TRBD2. The material sequenced was peripheral blood. The CDR3 nucleotides read TGTGCCAGCAGCTTAGGGCTAGCGGGGTCCCAAGAGACCCAGTACTTC. Amino acids: CASSLGLAGSQETQYF.